The clone carrying this TCR beta chain appeared many times. Authors of the study amplified TCR beta CDR3 regions from RNA transcripts. The HTBI set primed first-round TCR CDR3 RT-PCR. Each CDR3 protein is one row after TCRdb ran MiXCR on the multiplex PCR reads. The sample lists almost 500,000 distinct CDR3 sequences, less than 25% occurring once. This entry belongs to a study of T cells in Graves' hyperthyroidism and ophthalmopathy. With 6 bases removed from V and 4 bases from J, the gap between germline ends came to 15 bases. The germline CDR1 and CDR2 sequences are SNHLY and FYNNEI. The CDR3 runs to 14 residues.

Sequences were obtained from blood. The sequence was collected from a woman in her seventies with Graves' ophthalmopathy. This chain joins TRBV2 and TRBJ1-2, with D possibly being TRBD1 (5 bases). The CDR3 is CASSWDVSGYGYTF. The CDR3 coding sequence is TGTGCCAGCAGCTGGGACGTATCGGGCTATGGCTACACCTTC.